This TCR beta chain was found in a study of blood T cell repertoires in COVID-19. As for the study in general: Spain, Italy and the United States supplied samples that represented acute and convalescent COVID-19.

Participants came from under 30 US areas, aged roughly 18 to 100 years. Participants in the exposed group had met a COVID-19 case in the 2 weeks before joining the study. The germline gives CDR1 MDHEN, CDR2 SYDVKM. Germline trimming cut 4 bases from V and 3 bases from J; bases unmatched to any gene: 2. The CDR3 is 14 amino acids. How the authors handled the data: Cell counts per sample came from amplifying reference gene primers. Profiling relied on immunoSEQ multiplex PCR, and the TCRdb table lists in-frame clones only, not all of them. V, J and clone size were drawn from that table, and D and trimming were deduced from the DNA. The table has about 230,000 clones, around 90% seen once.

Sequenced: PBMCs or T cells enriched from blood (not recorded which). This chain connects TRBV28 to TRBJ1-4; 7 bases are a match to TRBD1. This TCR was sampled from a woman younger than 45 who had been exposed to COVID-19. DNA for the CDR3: TGTGCCAGCAGTTGGGACAGATCTAATGAAAAACTGTTTTTT. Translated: CASSWDRSNEKLFF.